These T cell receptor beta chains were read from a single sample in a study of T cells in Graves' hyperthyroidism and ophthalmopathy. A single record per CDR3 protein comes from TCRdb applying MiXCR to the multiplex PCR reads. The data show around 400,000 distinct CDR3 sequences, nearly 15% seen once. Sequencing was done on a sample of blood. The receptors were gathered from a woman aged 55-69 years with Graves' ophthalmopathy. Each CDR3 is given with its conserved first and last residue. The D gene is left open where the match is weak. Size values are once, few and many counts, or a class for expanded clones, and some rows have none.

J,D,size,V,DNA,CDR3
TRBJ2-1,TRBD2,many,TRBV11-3,TGTGCCAGCAGCCAAAACGTAGCGGGAGGGCAGTTCTTC,CASSQNVAGGQFF
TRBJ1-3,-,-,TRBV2,TGTGCCAGCTCGGTCGGGGGGACTTTAGGAAACACCATATATTTT,CASSVGGTLGNTIYF
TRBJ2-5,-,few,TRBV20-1,TGCAGTGCTAGAGATGACGGGCCTCGGCTCCAAGAGACCCAGTACTTC,CSARDDGPRLQETQYF
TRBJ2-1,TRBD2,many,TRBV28,TGTGCCAGCAGCCCACAGGGGATTAGCGGGAGTTCCTACAATGAGCAGTTCTTC,CASSPQGISGSSYNEQFF
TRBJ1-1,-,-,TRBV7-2,TGTGCCAGCAGCCCCCAGGTGCCCGGAGCTTTCTTT,CASSPQVPGAFF
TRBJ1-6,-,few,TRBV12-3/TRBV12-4,TGTGCCAGCAGTCCTGACCAGGGGTGGGATTCACCCCTCCACTTT,CASSPDQGWDSPLHF
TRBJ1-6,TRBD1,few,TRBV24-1,TGTGCCACCAGTTCCGGGACAGATAATTCACCCCTCCACTTT,CATSSGTDNSPLHF
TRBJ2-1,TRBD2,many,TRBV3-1,TGTGCCAGCAGCTCCCCGGGACTAGGCTACAATGAGCAGTTCTTC,CASSSPGLGYNEQFF
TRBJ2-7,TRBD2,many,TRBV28,TGTGCCAGCAGTTTAACTGGTAGCGGGAGGGCCGGGGAGCAGTACTTC,CASSLTGSGRAGEQYF
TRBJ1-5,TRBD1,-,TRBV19,TGTGCCAGTAGTACCGCTACCACAGGGGGCGTCAATCAGCCCCAGCATTTT,CASSTATTGGVNQPQHF
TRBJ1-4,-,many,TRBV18,TGTGCCAGCTCACCACCGTCGCAGGGACGGAATGAAAAACTGTTTTTT,CASSPPSQGRNEKLFF
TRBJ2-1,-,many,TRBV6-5,TGTGCCAGCAGTTACTGGGGGGAAAATGAGCAGTTCTTC,CASSYWGENEQFF
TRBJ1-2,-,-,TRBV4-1,TGCGCCAGCAGCCAAGATAGGGGCCCGAGTGGCTACACCTTC,CASSQDRGPSGYTF
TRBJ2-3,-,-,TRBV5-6,TGTGCCAGCAGCTTATCAGCGGACACAGATACGCAGTATTTT,CASSLSADTDTQYF
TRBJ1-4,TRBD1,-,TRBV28,TGTGCCAGCAGACGAGACAGGGCCAGGGATGAAAAACTGTTTTTT,CASRRDRARDEKLFF
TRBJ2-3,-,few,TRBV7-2,TGTGCCAGCAGCGATGTGGGTGAGAGGGGGTACTTGGCTTGGACAGATACGCAGTATTTT,CASSDVGERGYLAWTDTQYF
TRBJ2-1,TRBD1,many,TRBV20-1,TGCAGTGCTAGAGGTTCGGAGACAGGGGTTGTGGATGAGCAGTTCTTC,CSARGSETGVVDEQFF
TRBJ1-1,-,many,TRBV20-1,TGCAGTGCTAGGCAGGCCCGAGGCACTGAAGCTTTCTTT,CSARQARGTEAFF
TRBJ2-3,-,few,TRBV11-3,TGTGCCAGCAGCCATCCGACTGGTGATACGCAGTATTTT,CASSHPTGDTQYF
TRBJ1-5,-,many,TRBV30,TGTGCCTGGAGTCCCGGTACCCTAAGCAATCAGCCCCAGCATTTT,CAWSPGTLSNQPQHF
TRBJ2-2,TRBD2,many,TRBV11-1,TGTGCCAGCAGCCCAACTAGCGGGAGAGGCGGGGAGCTGTTTTTT,CASSPTSGRGGELFF
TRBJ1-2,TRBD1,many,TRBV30,TGTGCCTGGAGAATCGACAGGGGGCCCTATGGCTACACCTTC,CAWRIDRGPYGYTF
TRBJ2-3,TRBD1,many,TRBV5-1,TGCGCCAGCAGCGTGGGACAGGGAGGTATCGCAGATACGCAGTATTTT,CASSVGQGGIADTQYF
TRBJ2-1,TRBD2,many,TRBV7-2,TGTGCCAGCAGCCCCAACACAAGACACCTACTAGCGGGAGAGAAGGTCAATGAGCAGTTCTTC,CASSPNTRHLLAGEKVNEQFF
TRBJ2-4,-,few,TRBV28,TGTGCCAGCGACGGGGGCGTGGGCAAAAACATTCAGTACTTC,CASDGGVGKNIQYF
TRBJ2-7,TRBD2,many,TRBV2,TGTGCCAGCAGTTACCGCGGGGGGGTGTCCTCCTACGAGCAGTACTTC,CASSYRGGVSSYEQYF
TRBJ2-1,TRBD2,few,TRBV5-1,TGCGCCAGCAGCTTGTCCCCTCTAGCGGGAGGTAACAATGAGCAGTTCTTC,CASSLSPLAGGNNEQFF
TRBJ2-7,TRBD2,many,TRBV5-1,TGCGCCAGCACATCCCACCCTACTAGCGGGAGAGGCGAGCAGTACTTC,CASTSHPTSGRGEQYF
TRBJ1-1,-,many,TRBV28,TGTGCCAGCAGTTCAGGGAAGTCCACCCTGAACACTGAAGCTTTCTTT,CASSSGKSTLNTEAFF
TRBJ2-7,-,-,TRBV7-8,TGTGCCAGCAGCTCCTCCGGGGCCCTAATCAACGAGCAGTACTTC,CASSSSGALINEQYF
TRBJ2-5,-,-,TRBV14,TGTGCCAGCAGCCAACAGGGACGCCCCGAGACCCAGTACTTC,CASSQQGRPETQYF
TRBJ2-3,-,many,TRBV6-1,TGTGCCAGCAGTGCGCACAGTGCCCCTAGCACAGATACGCAGTATTTT,CASSAHSAPSTDTQYF
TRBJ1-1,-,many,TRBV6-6,TGTGCCAGCAGTTACCTCCCGAACACTGAAGCTTTCTTT,CASSYLPNTEAFF
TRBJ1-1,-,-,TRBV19,TGTGCCAGTATATGGGGGAACACTGAAGCTTTCTTT,CASIWGNTEAFF
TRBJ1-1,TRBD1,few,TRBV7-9,TGTGCCAGCAGCTCAAGGACAGGGGATAACACTGAAGCTTTCTTT,CASSSRTGDNTEAFF
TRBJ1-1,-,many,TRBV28,TGTGCCAGCACTTTCTCCTGGGGGCTTGAAGCTTTCTTT,CASTFSWGLEAFF
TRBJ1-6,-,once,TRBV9,TGTGCCAGCAGCGTAGGTCAGGGCGATTCACCCCTCCACTTT,CASSVGQGDSPLHF
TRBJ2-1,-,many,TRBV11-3,TGTGCCAGCAGCTTAGGCGGCTTTTTAAATGAGCAGTTCTTC,CASSLGGFLNEQFF
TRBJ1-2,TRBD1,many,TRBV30,TGTGCCTGGAGACTCAGTTGGGACAGGACCTATGGCTACACCTTC,CAWRLSWDRTYGYTF
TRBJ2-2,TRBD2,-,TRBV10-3,TGTGCCATCATGCCTAGCGGGAGTAGAGCGAACACCGGGGAGCTGTTTTTT,CAIMPSGSRANTGELFF
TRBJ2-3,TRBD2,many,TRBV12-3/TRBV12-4,TGTGCCAGCAGGATAATAGCGGGAAACACAGATACGCAGTATTTT,CASRIIAGNTDTQYF
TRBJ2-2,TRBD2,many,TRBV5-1,TGCGCCAGCAGCCAGACTAGCGGACCTACCGGGGAGCTGTTTTTT,CASSQTSGPTGELFF
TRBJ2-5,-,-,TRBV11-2,TGTGCCAGCAGCTTAGTGGCAGGGTCACAAGAGACCCAGTACTTC,CASSLVAGSQETQYF
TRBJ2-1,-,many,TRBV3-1,TGTGCCAGCAGCCTCCCGGGGGCGGGAGCCCATGAGCAGTTCTTC,CASSLPGAGAHEQFF
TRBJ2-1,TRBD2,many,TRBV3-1,TGTGCCAGCAGCCAAGCAGCGGGAGAGTCCTACAATGAGCAGTTCTTC,CASSQAAGESYNEQFF
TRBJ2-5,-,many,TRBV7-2,TGTGCCAGCAGCCCCAAAAGGGGGGGTAAAGAGACCCAGTACTTC,CASSPKRGGKETQYF
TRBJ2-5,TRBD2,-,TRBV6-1,TGTGCCAGCAGTGAAATCCTAGCGGGAGGGCCTGAGACCCAGTACTTC,CASSEILAGGPETQYF
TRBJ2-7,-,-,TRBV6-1,TGTGCCAGCAGGGCAGTCTACGAGCAGTACTTC,CASRAVYEQYF
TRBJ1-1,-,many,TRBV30,TGTGCCTGGAGTGCGCAGGGCCACACTGAAGCTTTCTTT,CAWSAQGHTEAFF
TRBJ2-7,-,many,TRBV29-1,TGCAGCGTTGAGGGCGACAACTCCTACGAGCAGTACTTC,CSVEGDNSYEQYF
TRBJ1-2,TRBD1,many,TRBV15,TGTGCCACCAGCAGGACTCTCGGACAGGGGGCGTATGGCTACACCTTC,CATSRTLGQGAYGYTF
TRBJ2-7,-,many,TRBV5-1,TGCGCCAGCAGCTATCGGGGACCCCAATACGAGCAGTACTTC,CASSYRGPQYEQYF
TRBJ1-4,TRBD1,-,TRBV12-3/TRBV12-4,TGTGCCAGCAGTTCGACAGGGTTAAAAGAAAAACTGTTTTTT,CASSSTGLKEKLFF
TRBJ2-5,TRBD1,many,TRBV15,TGTGCCACCAGCAGAGGGGGAGTACAGGGGCGACAAGAGACCCAGTACTTC,CATSRGGVQGRQETQYF
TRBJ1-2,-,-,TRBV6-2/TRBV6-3,TGTGCCAGCAGTAGGGGAACAGGTACCCTCTATGGCTACACCTTC,CASSRGTGTLYGYTF
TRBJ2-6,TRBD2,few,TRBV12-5,TGTGCTAGTGGTTCCCCGACGGGAGGCCCCTCTGGGGCCAACGTCCTGACTTTC,CASGSPTGGPSGANVLTF
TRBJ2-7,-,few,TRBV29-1,TGCAGCGTTGCCGGACGGGGTCAATTAAACGAGCAGTACTTC,CSVAGRGQLNEQYF